This T cell receptor beta chain was captured by sequencing in a study of early T cells in non-severe SARS-CoV-2 infection. General study findings and limits: VDJdb-based annotation leaned toward anti-spike CD8 responses and missed private and CD4 specificities.

V lost 5 bases to trimming and J lost 0 bases; unmatched junction nucleotides: 8. This CDR3 contains 16 residues. Notes on this clonotype: Its specificity is not known.

Separate cDNA molecules each had unique molecular identifiers attached to them. TCRdb redid the calling of the 5' RACE reads with MiXCR, one entry per CDR3 protein. The sample contains about 69,000 distinct CDR3 sequences, roughly 8.7% of which appear only once. The clonotype was recovered from an adult who was a healthcare worker with PCR-confirmed SARS-CoV-2 infection or an uninfected control (not recorded which). What was sequenced was whole blood. The chain recombines TRBV12-3 or TRBV12-4 with TRBJ1-2, with 8 bases aligning to TRBD1. CDR3 sequence reads: CASSLRGQVSNYGYTF. DNA of the CDR3: TGTGCCAGCAGTCTAAGGGGACAGGTCTCTAACTATGGCTACACCTTC.